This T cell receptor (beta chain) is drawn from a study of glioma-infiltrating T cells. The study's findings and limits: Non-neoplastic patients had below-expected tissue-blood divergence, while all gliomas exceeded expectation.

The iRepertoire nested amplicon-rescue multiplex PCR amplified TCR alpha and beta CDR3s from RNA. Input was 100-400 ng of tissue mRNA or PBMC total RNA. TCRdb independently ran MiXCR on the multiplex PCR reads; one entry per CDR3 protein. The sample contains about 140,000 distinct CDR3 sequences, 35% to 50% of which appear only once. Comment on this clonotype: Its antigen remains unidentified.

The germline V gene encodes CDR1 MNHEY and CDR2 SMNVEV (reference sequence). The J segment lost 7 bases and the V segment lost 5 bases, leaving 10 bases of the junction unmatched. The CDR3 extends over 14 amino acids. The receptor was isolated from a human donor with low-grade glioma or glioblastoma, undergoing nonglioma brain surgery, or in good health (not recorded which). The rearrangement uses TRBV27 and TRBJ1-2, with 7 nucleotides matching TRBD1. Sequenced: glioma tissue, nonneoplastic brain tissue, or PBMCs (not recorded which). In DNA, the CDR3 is TGTGCCAGCAGTAACCTTACAGGGGACCGTGGCTACACCTTC. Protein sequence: CASSNLTGDRGYTF.